This TCR beta chain was sequenced for a study of T cells in Graves' hyperthyroidism and ophthalmopathy. The germline V gene encodes CDR1 MNHEY and CDR2 SVGAGI. V lost 0 bases, J lost 6 bases, and 6 bases stayed unmatched. The CDR3 has 16 amino acids. Authors of the study amplified TCR beta CDR3 regions from RNA transcripts. TCR CDR3 underwent first-round RT-PCR with the HTBI primer set. TCRdb fed the multiplex PCR reads into MiXCR, producing one record per CDR3 protein. The table shows 550,000 to 800,000 distinct CDR3 sequences, with approximately 15% occurring only once. Sequencing input: blood. The chain has TRBV6-5 and TRBJ2-2, with 8 nucleotides matching TRBD2. The clonotype was recovered from a man between 50 and 59 years old with Graves' hyperthyroidism. The CDR3 sequence is CASSYSSGTPAGELFF. CDR3 nucleotide sequence: TGTGCCAGCAGTTACTCTAGCGGGACCCCAGCCGGGGAGCTGTTTTTT.